The rows below give T cell receptor beta chains drawn from one sample of a study of graft-versus-host responses after intestinal transplantation. Measured with immunoSEQ multiplex PCR; TCRdb has only the in-frame clones, and not every one. The repertoire includes about 97,000 clones, 75% to 95% of them detected once, and 15% to 20% sits in the top ten. The source material was PBMCs, sampled about 440 days after intestinal transplant. The receptors here all came from a human patient who received an intestinal transplant, so some T cells may come from the graft donor. The CDR3 runs from the conserved cysteine through the conserved F or W. A D gene is named only where the DNA matches it firmly. Clone sizes are given selectively: once, few, many, or a class where the clone is expanded.

v_gene,j_gene,abundance,d_gene,CDR3aa,CDR3nt
TRBV11-3,TRBJ2-7,-,-,CASSLGGGPYEQYF,TGTGCCAGCAGCTTAGGGGGGGGCCCCTACGAGCAGTACTTC
TRBV5-1,TRBJ1-5,-,-,CASSLDGAGANQPQHF,TGCGCCAGCAGCTTGGATGGGGCAGGGGCAAATCAGCCCCAGCATTTT
TRBV5-4,TRBJ2-1,-,TRBD1,CASSSRTGTDEQFF,TGTGCCAGCAGCTCCCGGACAGGGACGGATGAGCAGTTCTTC
TRBV5-4,TRBJ1-6,-,-,CASSLRDTNSPLHF,TGTGCCAGCAGCTTGAGGGACACAAATTCACCCCTCCACTTT
TRBV6-1,TRBJ2-2,once,TRBD2,CASSDWEGNTGELFF,TGTGCCAGCAGTGATTGGGAGGGTAACACCGGGGAGCTGTTTTTT
TRBV18,TRBJ2-7,-,-,CASRTAGYEQYF,TGTGCCAGCCGGACTGCAGGCTACGAGCAGTACTTC
TRBV6-4,TRBJ2-3,-,-,CASSDRGSADTQYF,TGTGCCAGCAGTGACAGGGGTTCGGCAGATACGCAGTATTTT
TRBV5-1,TRBJ1-2,-,-,CASSLEREGYGDTF,TGCGCCAGCAGCTTGGAACGGGAGGGCTATGGCGACACCTTC
TRBV5-1,TRBJ1-1,once,-,CASSNPGDGPTEAFF,TGCGCCAGCTCAAACCCGGGGGACGGTCCCACTGAAGCTTTCTTT
TRBV13,TRBJ2-7,-,TRBD2,CASSSPGGGIRSYEQYF,TGTGCCAGCAGCTCTCCCGGCGGGGGGATCAGGTCCTACGAGCAGTACTTC
TRBV9,TRBJ2-1,-,-,CASSEWADVNNEQFF,TGTGCCTCTTCTGAATGGGCCGACGTAAACAATGAGCAGTTCTTC
TRBV6-4,TRBJ2-2,-,-,CASSDSGTNTGELFF,TGTGCCAGCAGTGACTCCGGGACAAACACCGGGGAGCTGTTTTTT
TRBV2,TRBJ2-1,-,-,CATEPGDNEQFF,TGTGCCACCGAACCCGGGGACAATGAGCAGTTCTTC
TRBV11-2,TRBJ1-1,-,-,CASTEGGGTEAFF,TGTGCCAGCACCGAGGGGGGGGGCACTGAAGCTTTCTTT
TRBV29-1,TRBJ1-3,-,TRBD1,CSVAPPDRGNTIYF,TGCAGCGTTGCCCCCCCGGACAGGGGAAACACCATATATTTT
TRBV12-2,TRBJ2-5,once,-,CAVGLETQYF,TGTGCAGTGGGGTTGGAGACCCAGTACTTC
TRBV19,TRBJ1-5,-,-,CASSVNQGQPQHF,TGTGCCAGTAGTGTTAACCAGGGCCAGCCCCAGCATTTT
TRBV5-4,TRBJ1-2,-,-,CASSLELGNGYTF,TGTGCCAGCAGCTTAGAGCTAGGGAACGGCTACACCTTC
TRBV5-1,TRBJ1-1,-,-,CASSETQGTNTEAFF,TGCGCCAGCAGCGAGACCCAGGGAACGAACACTGAAGCTTTCTTT
TRBV7-2,TRBJ2-3,-,TRBD2,CASSPRSAGSTDTQYF,TGTGCCAGCAGCCCTCGCTCAGCGGGGAGCACAGATACGCAGTATTTT
TRBV6-5,TRBJ2-6,-,-,CASSYSGFTGANVLTF,TGTGCCAGCAGTTACTCCGGCTTCACTGGGGCCAACGTCCTGACTTTC
TRBV7-9,TRBJ1-4,once,-,CASSLSSGATTNEKLFF,TGTGCCAGCAGCTTATCCTCCGGGGCCACAACTAATGAAAAACTGTTTTTT
TRBV9,TRBJ1-3,few,-,CASRGPGNTIYF,TGTGCCAGCCGGGGCCCTGGAAACACCATATATTTT
TRBV4-2,TRBJ1-2,-,-,CASSRPLGGPTYGYTF,TGTGCCAGCAGCCGACCGCTCGGGGGACCCACCTATGGCTACACCTTC
TRBV6-1,TRBJ1-1,-,-,CASSDPGHPNTEAFF,TGTGCCAGCAGTGACCCGGGACACCCGAACACTGAAGCTTTCTTT
TRBV7-3,TRBJ1-1,-,TRBD1,CASSSNGQDTEAFF,TGTGCCAGCAGCTCAAACGGACAGGATACTGAAGCTTTCTTT
TRBV2,TRBJ2-7,-,TRBD1,CASSEGGTGLVHYEQYF,TGTGCCAGCAGTGAAGGCGGGACAGGTCTTGTTCACTACGAGCAGTACTTC
TRBV2,TRBJ1-1,-,-,CASSGGGRTEAFF,TGTGCCAGCAGTGGGGGAGGGCGCACTGAAGCTTTCTTT
TRBV7-9,TRBJ2-7,-,TRBD1,CASSPATGAEQYF,TGTGCCAGCAGCCCGGCGACAGGGGCCGAGCAGTACTTC
TRBV5-4,TRBJ1-2,-,-,CASSLNSGFLYGYTF,TGTGCCAGCAGCTTAAACAGCGGCTTCCTCTATGGCTACACCTTC
TRBV19,TRBJ2-1,-,TRBD1,CASSDPGTGDYNEQFF,TGTGCCAGTAGTGACCCTGGGACAGGCGATTACAATGAGCAGTTCTTC
TRBV19,TRBJ1-5,few,-,CASSPWDQPQHF,TGTGCCAGTAGTCCCTGGGATCAGCCCCAGCATTTT
TRBV6-5,TRBJ2-5,-,TRBD1,CASRQGAGETQYF,TGTGCCAGCAGACAGGGGGCCGGAGAGACCCAGTACTTC
TRBV11-2,TRBJ2-7,-,TRBD1,CASSITPGQLTRYEQYF,TGTGCCAGCAGCATCACTCCGGGACAGCTTACGCGGTACGAGCAGTACTTC
TRBV7-8,TRBJ1-2,-,-,CASSLLGRGGYTF,TGTGCCAGCAGCTTACTTGGCAGGGGTGGCTACACCTTC
TRBV6-6,TRBJ1-5,-,-,CATTLRYSNQPQHF,TGTGCCACCACCCTCAGATATAGCAATCAGCCCCAGCATTTT
TRBV18,TRBJ1-5,-,TRBD1,CASSPRQGLGNQPQHF,TGTGCCAGCTCACCCCGACAGGGCTTAGGCAATCAGCCCCAGCATTTT
TRBV19,TRBJ2-7,-,-,CASSMKLAYEQYF,TGTGCCAGTAGTATGAAGCTAGCCTACGAGCAGTACTTC
TRBV7-9,TRBJ2-7,-,-,CASSLVGPAGYEQYF,TGTGCCAGCAGCCTCGTTGGTCCGGCCGGCTACGAGCAGTACTTC
TRBV29-1,TRBJ2-5,-,TRBD2,CSVAGGLETQYF,TGCAGCGTTGCGGGGGGGTTAGAGACCCAGTACTTC
TRBV11-1,TRBJ2-5,-,TRBD1,CASSRTGGITETQYF,TGTGCCAGCAGCCGGACAGGGGGCATCACCGAGACCCAGTACTTC
TRBV18,TRBJ2-7,once,TRBD1,CASSPRTGGSEQYF,TGTGCCAGCTCACCACGGACAGGGGGCTCGGAGCAGTACTTC
TRBV25-1,TRBJ1-2,-,TRBD1,CASSEKPTGDYGYTF,TGTGCCAGCAGTGAAAAACCAACAGGGGACTATGGCTACACCTTC
TRBV14,TRBJ2-7,once,-,CASSQVSGEQYF,TGTGCCAGCAGCCAAGTCAGTGGCGAGCAGTACTTC
TRBV4-2,TRBJ2-5,-,TRBD2,CASSQDPSGGGETQYF,TGTGCCAGCAGCCAAGACCCTAGCGGGGGAGGAGAGACCCAGTACTTC
TRBV4-1,TRBJ2-5,-,-,CASSQDVVGQETQYF,TGCGCCAGCAGCCAAGATGTGGTAGGCCAAGAGACCCAGTACTTC
TRBV2,TRBJ2-2,-,-,CASRTGVDTGELFF,TGTGCCAGTCGGACTGGGGTGGACACCGGGGAGCTGTTTTTT